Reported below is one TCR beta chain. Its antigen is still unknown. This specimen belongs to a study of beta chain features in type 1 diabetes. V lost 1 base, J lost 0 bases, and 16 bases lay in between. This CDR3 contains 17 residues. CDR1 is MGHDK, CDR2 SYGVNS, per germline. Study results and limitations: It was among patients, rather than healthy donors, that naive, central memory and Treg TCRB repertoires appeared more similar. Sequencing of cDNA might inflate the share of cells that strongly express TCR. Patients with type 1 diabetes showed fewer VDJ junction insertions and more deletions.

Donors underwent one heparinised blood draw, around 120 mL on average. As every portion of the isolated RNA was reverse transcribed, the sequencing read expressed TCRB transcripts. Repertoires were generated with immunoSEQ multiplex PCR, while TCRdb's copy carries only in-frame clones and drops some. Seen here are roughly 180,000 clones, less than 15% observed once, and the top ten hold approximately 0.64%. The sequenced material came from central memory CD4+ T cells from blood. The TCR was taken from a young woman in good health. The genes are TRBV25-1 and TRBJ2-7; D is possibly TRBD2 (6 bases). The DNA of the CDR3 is TGTGCCAGCAGTGAATCTCTAGGGGTCGGGAGCTCCTACGAGCAGTACTTC. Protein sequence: CASSESLGVGSSYEQYF.